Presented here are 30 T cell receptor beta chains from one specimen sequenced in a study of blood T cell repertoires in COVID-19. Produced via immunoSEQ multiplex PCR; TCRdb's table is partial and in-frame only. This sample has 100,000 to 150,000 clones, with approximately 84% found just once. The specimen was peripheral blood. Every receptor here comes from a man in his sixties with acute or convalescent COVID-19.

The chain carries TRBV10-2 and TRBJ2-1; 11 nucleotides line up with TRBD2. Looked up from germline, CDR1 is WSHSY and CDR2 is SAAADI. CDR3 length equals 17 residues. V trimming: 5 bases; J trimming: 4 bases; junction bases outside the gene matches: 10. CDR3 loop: CASSPGTSGLFYNEQFF. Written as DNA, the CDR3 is TGCGCCAGCAGTCCCGGGACTAGCGGTCTTTTTTACAATGAGCAGTTCTTC.

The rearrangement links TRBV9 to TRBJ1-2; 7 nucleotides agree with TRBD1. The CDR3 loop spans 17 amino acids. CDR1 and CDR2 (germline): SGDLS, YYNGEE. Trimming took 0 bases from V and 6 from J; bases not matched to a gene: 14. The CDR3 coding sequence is TGTGCCAGCAGCGTAGGCTCCCAGGGGGACATCCCCGATGGCTACACCTTC. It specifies CASSVGSQGDIPDGYTF.

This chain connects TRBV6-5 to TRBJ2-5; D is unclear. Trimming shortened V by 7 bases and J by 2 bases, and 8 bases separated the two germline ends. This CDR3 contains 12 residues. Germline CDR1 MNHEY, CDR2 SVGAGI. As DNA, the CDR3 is TGTGCCAGCACCTCTCCGCAAGAGACCCAGTACTTC. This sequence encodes CASTSPQETQYF.

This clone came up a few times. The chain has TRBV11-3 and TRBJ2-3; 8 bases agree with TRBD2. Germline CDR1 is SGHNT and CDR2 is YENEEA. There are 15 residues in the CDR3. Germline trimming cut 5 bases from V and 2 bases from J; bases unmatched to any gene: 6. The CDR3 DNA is TGTGCCAGCAGCCGAGCGGGGGCCCCCACAGATACGCAGTATTTT. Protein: CASSRAGAPTDTQYF. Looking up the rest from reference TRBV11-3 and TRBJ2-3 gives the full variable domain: EAGVVQSPRYKIIEKKQPVAFWCNPISGHNTLYWYLQNLGQGPELLIRYENEEAVDDSQLPKDRFSAERLKGVDSTLKIQPAELGDSAVYLCASSRAGAPTDTQYFGPGTRLTVL.

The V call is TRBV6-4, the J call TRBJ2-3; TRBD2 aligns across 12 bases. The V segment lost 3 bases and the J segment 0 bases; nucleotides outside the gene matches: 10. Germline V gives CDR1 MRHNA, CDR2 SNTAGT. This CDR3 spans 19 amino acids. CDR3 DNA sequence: TGTGCCAGCAGTGAGACTAGCGGGGGCCAACCTTCTAGCACAGATACGCAGTATTTT. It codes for CASSETSGGQPSSTDTQYF.

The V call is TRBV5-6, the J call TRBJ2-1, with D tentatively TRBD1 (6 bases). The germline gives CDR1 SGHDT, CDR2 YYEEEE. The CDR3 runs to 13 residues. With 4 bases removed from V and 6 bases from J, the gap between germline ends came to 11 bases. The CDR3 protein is CASSGSRGNEQFF. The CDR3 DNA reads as TGTGCCAGCAGCGGGAGCAGGGGCAATGAGCAGTTCTTC.

The CDR3 protein is CASSTQGQGGFDTEAFF. The DNA for the CDR3 is TGCGCCAGCAGCACACAAGGACAGGGGGGTTTTGACACTGAAGCTTTCTTT. The chain employs TRBV5-1 and TRBJ1-1, with 10 bases that match TRBD1. The junction had 12 bases not matched to a gene; V was cut back by 4 bases and J by 3 bases. This CDR3 has 17 amino acids. Germline loops: CDR1 SGHRS, CDR2 YFSETQ.

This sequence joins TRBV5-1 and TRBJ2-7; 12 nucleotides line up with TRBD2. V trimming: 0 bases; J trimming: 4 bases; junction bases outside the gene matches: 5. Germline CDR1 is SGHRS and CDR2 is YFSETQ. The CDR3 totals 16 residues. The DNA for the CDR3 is TGCGCCAGCAGCTTGGCCAACGGACTAGCGGGATACGAGCAGTACTTC. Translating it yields CASSLANGLAGYEQYF.

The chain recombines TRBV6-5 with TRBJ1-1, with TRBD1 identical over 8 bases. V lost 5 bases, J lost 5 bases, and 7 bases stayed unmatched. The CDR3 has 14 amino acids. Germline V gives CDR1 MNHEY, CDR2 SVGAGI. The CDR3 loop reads CASSKRTGWTEAFF. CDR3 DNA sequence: TGTGCCAGCAGTAAACGGACAGGGTGGACTGAAGCTTTCTTT.

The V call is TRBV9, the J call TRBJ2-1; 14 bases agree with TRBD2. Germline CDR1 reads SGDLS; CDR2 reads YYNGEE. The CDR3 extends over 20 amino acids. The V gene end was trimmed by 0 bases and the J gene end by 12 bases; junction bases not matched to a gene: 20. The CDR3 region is CASSVGPGASSGLAGEGQFF. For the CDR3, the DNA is TGTGCCAGCAGCGTAGGTCCCGGAGCAAGCTCGGGACTAGCGGGAGAGGGGCAGTTCTTC.

The CDR3 coding sequence is TGTGCCAGCAGTTCGTGGACTAGCTCCTACGAGCAGTACTTC. Protein sequence: CASSSWTSSYEQYF. This chain links TRBV6-5 with TRBJ2-7; 7 bases map to TRBD2. Trimming cost V 4 bases and J 0 bases; bases outside gene matches: 3. CDR3 length: 14 residues. The germline gives CDR1 MNHEY, CDR2 SVGAGI.

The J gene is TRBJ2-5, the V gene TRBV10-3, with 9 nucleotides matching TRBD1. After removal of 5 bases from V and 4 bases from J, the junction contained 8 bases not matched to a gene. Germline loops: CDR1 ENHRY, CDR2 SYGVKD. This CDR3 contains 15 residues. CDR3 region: CAISTDRGGRETQYF. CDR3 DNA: TGTGCCATCAGTACGGACAGGGGAGGGCGAGAGACCCAGTACTTC.

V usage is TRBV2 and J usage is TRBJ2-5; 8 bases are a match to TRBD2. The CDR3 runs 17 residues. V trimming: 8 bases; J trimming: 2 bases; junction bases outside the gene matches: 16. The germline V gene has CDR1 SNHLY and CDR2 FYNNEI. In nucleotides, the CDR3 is TGTGCCAGCGAAACACTTAGCGGGATGGTATCACAAGAGACCCAGTACTTC. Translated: CASETLSGMVSQETQYF.

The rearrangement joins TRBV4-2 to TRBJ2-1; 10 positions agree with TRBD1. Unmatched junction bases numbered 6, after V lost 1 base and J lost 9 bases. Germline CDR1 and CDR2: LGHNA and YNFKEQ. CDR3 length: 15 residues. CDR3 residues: CASSQAGTGVGEQFF. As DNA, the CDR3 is TGTGCCAGCAGCCAAGCCGGGACAGGGGTGGGTGAGCAGTTCTTC.

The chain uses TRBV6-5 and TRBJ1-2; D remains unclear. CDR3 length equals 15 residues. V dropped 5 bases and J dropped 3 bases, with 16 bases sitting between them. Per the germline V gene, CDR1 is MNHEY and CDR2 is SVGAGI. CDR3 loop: CASSQPNRADYGYTF. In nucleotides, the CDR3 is TGTGCCAGCAGTCAGCCAAACAGAGCCGACTATGGCTACACCTTC.

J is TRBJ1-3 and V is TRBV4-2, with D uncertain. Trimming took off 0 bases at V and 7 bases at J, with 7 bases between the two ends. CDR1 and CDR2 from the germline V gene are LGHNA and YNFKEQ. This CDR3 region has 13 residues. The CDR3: CASSQDIRNTIYF. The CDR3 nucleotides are TGTGCCAGCAGCCAAGATATCAGGAACACCATATATTTT.

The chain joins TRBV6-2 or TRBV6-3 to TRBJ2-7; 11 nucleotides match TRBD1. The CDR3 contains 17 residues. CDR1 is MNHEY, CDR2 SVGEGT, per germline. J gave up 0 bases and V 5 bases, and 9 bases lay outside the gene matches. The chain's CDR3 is CASSPSPGQGVSYEQYF. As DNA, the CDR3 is TGTGCCAGCAGTCCATCCCCGGGACAGGGGGTCTCCTACGAGCAGTACTTC.

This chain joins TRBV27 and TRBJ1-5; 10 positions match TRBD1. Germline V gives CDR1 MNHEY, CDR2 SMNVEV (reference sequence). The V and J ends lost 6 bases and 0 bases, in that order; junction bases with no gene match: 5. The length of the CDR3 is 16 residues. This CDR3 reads CASRTGGQDSNQPQHF. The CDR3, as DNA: TGTGCCAGCAGGACAGGGGGCCAGGATAGCAATCAGCCCCAGCATTTT.

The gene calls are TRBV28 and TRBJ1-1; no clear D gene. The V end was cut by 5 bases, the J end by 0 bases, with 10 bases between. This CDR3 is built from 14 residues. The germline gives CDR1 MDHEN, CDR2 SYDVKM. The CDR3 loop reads CASSLQIMNTEAFF. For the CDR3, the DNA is TGTGCCAGCAGTCTACAGATCATGAACACTGAAGCTTTCTTT.

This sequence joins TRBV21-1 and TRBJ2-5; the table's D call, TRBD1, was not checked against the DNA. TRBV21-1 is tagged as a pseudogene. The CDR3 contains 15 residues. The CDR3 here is CASSGLGQGSETQYF. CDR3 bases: TGTGCCAGCAGCGGCCTGGGACAGGGATCGGAGACCCAGTACTTC.

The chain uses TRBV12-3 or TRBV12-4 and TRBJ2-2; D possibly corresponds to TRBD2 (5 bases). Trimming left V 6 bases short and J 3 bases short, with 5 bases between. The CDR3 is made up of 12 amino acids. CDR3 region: CASRRDTGELFF. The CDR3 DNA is TGTGCCAGCAGGAGGGACACCGGGGAGCTGTTTTTT.

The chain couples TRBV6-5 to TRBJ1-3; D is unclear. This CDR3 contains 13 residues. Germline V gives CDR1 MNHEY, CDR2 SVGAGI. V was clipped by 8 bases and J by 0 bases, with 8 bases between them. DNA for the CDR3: TGTGCCAGCCGCTCGAGCTCTGGAAACACCATATATTTT. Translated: CASRSSSGNTIYF.

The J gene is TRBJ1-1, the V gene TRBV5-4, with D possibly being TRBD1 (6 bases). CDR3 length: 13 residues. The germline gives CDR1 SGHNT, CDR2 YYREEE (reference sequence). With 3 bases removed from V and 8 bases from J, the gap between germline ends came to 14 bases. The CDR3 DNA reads TGTGCCAGCAGCTACACCGAAGGACAGGAAGCTTTCTTT. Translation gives CASSYTEGQEAFF.

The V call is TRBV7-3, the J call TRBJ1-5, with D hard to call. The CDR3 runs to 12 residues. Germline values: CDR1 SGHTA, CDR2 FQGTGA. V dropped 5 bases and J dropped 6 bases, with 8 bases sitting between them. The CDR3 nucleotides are TGTGCCAGCAGCCAGGTACCTCAGCCCCAGCATTTT. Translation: CASSQVPQPQHF.

In DNA form, the CDR3 reads TGTGCCAGCAGTCCCATAATCGGGACAGGGGTAGATGAGCAGTTCTTC. It encodes CASSPIIGTGVDEQFF. This sequence joins TRBV27 and TRBJ2-1; 10 bases are a match to TRBD1. Germline CDR1 MNHEY, CDR2 SMNVEV (reference sequence). Trimming removed 5 bases from V and 8 bases from J; junction bases left unmatched: 12. The CDR3 is made up of 16 amino acids.

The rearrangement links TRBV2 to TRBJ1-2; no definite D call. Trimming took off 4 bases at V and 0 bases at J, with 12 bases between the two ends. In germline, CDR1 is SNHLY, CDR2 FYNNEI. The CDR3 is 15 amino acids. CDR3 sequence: CASSATNSANYGYTF. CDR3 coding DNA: TGTGCCAGCAGTGCCACAAATTCCGCTAACTATGGCTACACCTTC.

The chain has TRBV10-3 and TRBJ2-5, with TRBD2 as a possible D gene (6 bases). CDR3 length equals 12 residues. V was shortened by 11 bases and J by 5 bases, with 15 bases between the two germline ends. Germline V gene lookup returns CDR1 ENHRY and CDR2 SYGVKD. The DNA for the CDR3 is TGTGCCGTCAACTCGGAGGGGGAGACCCAGTACTTC. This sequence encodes CAVNSEGETQYF.

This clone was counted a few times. The CDR3 bases are TGCGCCAGCAGCTGGGGGACAGGGAATGGCTACACCTTC. Its protein product is CASSWGTGNGYTF. The V gene is TRBV5-1, the J gene TRBJ1-2; TRBD1 aligns across 9 bases. The CDR3 has 13 residues. V shed 3 bases and J 6 bases; nucleotides not matched to a gene: 3. Looked up from germline, CDR1 is SGHRS and CDR2 is YFSETQ.

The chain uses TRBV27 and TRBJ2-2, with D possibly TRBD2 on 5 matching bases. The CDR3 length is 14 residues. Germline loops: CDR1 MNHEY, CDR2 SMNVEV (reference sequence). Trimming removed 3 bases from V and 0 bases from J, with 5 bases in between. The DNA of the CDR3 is TGTGCCAGCAGTTTGGGAGCGAACACCGGGGAGCTGTTTTTT. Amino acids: CASSLGANTGELFF.

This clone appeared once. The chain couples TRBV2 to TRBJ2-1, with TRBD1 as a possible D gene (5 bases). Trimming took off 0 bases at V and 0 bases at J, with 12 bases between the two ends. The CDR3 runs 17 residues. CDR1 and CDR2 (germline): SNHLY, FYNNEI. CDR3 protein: CASSEALRGGSYNEQFF. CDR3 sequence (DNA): TGTGCCAGCAGTGAAGCGCTTAGGGGCGGCTCCTACAATGAGCAGTTCTTC.